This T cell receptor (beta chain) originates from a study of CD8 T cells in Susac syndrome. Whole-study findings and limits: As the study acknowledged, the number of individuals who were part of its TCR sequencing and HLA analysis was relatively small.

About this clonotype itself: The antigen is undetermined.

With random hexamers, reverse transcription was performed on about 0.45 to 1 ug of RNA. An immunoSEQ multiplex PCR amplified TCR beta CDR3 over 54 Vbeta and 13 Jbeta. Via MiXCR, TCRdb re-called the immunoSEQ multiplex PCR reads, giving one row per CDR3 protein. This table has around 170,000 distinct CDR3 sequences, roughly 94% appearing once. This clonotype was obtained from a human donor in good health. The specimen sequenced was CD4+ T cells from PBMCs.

The CDR3 DNA reads as TGTGCCAGCTCACCCAACCCGGGACAGGGCAATGAAAAACTGTTTTTT. Its translation: CASSPNPGQGNEKLFF. This chain uses TRBV18 with TRBJ1-4, with TRBD1 matching 9 bases. This CDR3 has 16 residues. V dropped 3 bases and J dropped 5; count of bases not matched to a gene: 7. Germline CDR1 and CDR2: KGHSH and LQKENI.